This TCR beta chain was documented in a study of cytomegalovirus exposure and HLA in healthy donors. In germline, CDR1 is SGHTA, CDR2 FQGNSA. The CDR3 loop spans 14 amino acids. V shed 4 bases and J 4 bases; nucleotides not matched to a gene: 7. TCRdb's copy holds only in-frame clones and misses some; the assay was immunoSEQ multiplex PCR. The sample holds about 250,000 clones, less than 90% seen once. The chain couples TRBV7-2 to TRBJ2-7; 7 bases agree with TRBD2. The clonotype was recovered from a young man in good health and CMV-seropositive. Sequencing used PBMCs. CDR3 amino acids: CASSSRRGEYEQYF. CDR3 nucleotides: TGTGCCAGCAGCTCTCGACGGGGGGAATACGAGCAGTACTTC.